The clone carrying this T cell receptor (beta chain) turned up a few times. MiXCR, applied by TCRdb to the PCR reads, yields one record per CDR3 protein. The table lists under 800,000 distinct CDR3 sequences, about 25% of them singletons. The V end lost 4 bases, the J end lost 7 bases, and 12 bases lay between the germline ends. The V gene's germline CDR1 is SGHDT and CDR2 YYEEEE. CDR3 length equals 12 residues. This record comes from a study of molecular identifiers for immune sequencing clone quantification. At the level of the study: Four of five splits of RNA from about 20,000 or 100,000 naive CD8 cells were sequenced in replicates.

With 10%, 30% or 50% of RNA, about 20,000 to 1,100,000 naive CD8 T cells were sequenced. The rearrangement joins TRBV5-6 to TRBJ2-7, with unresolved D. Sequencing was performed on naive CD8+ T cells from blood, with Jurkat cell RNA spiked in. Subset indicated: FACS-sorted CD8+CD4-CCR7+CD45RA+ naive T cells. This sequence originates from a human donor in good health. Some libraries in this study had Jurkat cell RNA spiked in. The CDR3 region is CASSDGLREQYF. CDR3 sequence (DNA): TGTGCCAGCAGCGACGGGCTACGAGAGCAGTACTTC.